This entry concerns a single T cell receptor (beta chain). Its antigen is not identified. This sample is part of a study of cytomegalovirus exposure and HLA in healthy donors. Whole-study context: Per a later analysis, the roughly 690 first-cohort and some 130 validation repertoires shared one platform. Findings and caveats of the study: Using the classifier, cytomegalovirus status was reportedly diagnosed with high specificity and sensitivity. A few of the chains that were CMV-associated were confirmed in vitro to be specific for CMV antigens.

Assay: immunoSEQ multiplex PCR; the TCRdb copy retains only in-frame clones and omits some. The sample consists of 150,000 to 200,000 clones, 86% of them appearing once. The CDR3 loop spans 16 amino acids. The V gene lost 0 bases and the J gene lost 5 bases, with 14 bases spanning the gap. Germline CDR1 reads LGHNA; CDR2 reads YSLEER. The sequenced material came from PBMCs. The sequence came from a woman aged 30 to 39 in good health and CMV-seronegative. This rearrangement joins TRBV4-3 to TRBJ2-4; D not resolved. CDR3 DNA: TGCGCCAGCAGCCAAGACCCCACTCCGATTGAAAACATTCAGTACTTC. It yields the protein CASSQDPTPIENIQYF.